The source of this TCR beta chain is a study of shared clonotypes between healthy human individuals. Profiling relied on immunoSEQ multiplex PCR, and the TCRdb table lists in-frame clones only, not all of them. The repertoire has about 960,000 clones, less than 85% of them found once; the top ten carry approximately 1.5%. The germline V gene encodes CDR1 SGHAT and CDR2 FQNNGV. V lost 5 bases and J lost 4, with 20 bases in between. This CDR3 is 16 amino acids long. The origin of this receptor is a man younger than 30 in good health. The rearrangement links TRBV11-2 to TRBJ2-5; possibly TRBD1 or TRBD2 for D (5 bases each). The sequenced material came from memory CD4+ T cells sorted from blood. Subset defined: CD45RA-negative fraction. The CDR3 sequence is CASSGRTGPGRETQYF. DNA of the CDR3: TGTGCCAGCAGCGGACGAACGGGGCCGGGACGAGAGACCCAGTACTTC.